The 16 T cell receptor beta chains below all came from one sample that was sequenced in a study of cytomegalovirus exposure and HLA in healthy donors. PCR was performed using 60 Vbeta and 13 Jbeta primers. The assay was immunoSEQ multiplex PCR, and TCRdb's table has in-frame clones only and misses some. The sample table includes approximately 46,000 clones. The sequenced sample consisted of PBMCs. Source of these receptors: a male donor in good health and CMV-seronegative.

Here the CDR3 DNA reads TGTGCCAGCAGCTTACTAGGGATGGAGACCCAGTACTTC. It is translated as CASSLLGMETQYF. The rearrangement links TRBV6-5 to TRBJ2-5, with TRBD2 as a possible D gene (5 bases). The germline V gene encodes CDR1 MNHEY and CDR2 SVGAGI. This CDR3 is built from 13 residues. Deletions cut 6 bases from V and 5 bases from J, with 13 bases between.

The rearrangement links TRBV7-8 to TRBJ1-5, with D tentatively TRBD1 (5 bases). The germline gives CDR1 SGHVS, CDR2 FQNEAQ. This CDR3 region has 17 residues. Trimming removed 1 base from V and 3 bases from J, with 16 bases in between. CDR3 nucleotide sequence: TGTGCCAGCAGCTTAGGGTCAGTGTTGGGGCTCAATCAGCCCCAGCATTTT. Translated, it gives CASSLGSVLGLNQPQHF.

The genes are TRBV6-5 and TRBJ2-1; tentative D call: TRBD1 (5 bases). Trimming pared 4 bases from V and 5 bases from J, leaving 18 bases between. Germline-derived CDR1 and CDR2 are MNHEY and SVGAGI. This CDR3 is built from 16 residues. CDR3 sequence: CASSSPRQGGDNEQFF. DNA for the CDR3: TGTGCCAGCAGTTCGCCCCGCCAGGGCGGAGACAATGAGCAGTTCTTC.

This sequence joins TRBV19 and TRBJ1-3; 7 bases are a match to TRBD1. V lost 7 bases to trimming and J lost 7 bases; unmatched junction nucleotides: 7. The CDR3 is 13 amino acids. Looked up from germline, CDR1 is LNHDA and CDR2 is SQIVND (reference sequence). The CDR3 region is CASTRQGLNTIYF. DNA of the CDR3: TGTGCCAGTACCAGACAGGGACTGAACACCATATATTTT.

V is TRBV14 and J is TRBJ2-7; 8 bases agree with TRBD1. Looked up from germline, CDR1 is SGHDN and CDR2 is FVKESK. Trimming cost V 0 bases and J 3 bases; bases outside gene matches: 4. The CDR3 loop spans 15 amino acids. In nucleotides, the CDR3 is TGTGCCAGCAGCCAAGATGGACAGGGTATCTACGAGCAGTACTTC. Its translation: CASSQDGQGIYEQYF.

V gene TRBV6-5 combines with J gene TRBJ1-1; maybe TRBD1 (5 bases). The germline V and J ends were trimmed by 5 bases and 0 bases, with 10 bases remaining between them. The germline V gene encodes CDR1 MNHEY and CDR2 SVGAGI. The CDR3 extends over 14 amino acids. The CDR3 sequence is CASSKGEVNTEAFF. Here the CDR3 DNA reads TGTGCCAGCAGTAAAGGGGAGGTGAACACTGAAGCTTTCTTT.

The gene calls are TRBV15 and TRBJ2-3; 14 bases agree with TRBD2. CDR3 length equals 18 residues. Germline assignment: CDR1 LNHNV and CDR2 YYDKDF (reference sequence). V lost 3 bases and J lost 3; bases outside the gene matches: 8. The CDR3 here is CATSSPLGLAGVTDTQYF. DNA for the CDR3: TGTGCCACCAGCAGCCCCTTGGGACTAGCGGGAGTAACAGATACGCAGTATTTT.

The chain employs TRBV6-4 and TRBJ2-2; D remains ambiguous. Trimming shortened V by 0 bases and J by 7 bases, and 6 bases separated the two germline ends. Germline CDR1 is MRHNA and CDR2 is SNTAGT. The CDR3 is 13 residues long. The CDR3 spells CASSDSPGGELFF. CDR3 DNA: TGTGCCAGCAGTGACTCGCCGGGCGGGGAGCTGTTTTTT.

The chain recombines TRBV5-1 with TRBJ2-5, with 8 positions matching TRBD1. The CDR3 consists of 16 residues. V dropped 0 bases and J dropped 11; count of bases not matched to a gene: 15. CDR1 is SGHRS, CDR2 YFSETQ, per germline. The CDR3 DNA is TGCGCCAGCAGCTTGGCCGGTCAGGGGGCGGCTGGTAGGCAGTACTTC. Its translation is CASSLAGQGAAGRQYF. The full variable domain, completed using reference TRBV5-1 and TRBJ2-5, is KAGVTQTPRYLIKTRGQQVTLSCSPISGHRSVSWYQQTPGQGLQFLFEYFSETQRNKGNFPGRFSGRQFSNSRSEMNVSTLELGDSALYLCASSLAGQGAAGRQYFGPGTRLLVL.

Written as DNA, the CDR3 is TGTGCCAGCAGCGTAGATTACGGGAGTTCCTACAATGAGCAGTTCTTC. It is translated as CASSVDYGSSYNEQFF. This chain uses TRBV9 with TRBJ2-1; weak D call: TRBD2 (6 bases). CDR1 and CDR2 (germline): SGDLS, YYNGEE. Trimming left V 0 bases short and J 1 base short, with 11 bases between. This CDR3 is built from 16 residues. The full variable domain, in which reference TRBV9 and TRBJ2-1 provide the parts outside the CDR3, is DSGVTQTPKHLITATGQRVTLRCSPRSGDLSVYWYQQSLDQGLQFLIQYYNGEERAKGNILERFSAQQFPDLHSELNLSSLELGDSALYFCASSVDYGSSYNEQFFGPGTRLTVL.

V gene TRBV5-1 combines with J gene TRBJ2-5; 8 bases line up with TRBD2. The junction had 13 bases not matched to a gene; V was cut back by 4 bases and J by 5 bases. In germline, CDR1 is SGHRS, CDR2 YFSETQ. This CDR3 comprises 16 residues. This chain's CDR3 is CASSTGAGGLDETQYF. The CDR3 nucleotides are TGCGCCAGCAGCACGGGGGCGGGAGGCCTGGATGAGACCCAGTACTTC.

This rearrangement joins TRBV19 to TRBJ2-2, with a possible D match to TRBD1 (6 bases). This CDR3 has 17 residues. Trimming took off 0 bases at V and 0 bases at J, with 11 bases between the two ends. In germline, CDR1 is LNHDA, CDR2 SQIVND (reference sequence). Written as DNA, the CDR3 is TGTGCCAGTAGTATAGAGGTCAGGGGAACGAACACCGGGGAGCTGTTTTTT. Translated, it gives CASSIEVRGTNTGELFF.

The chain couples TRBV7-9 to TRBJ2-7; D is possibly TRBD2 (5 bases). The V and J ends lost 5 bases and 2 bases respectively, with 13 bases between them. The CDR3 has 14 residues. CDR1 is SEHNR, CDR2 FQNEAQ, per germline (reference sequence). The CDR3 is CASSPGGAPYEQYF. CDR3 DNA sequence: TGTGCCAGCAGCCCCGGAGGAGCGCCCTACGAGCAGTACTTC.

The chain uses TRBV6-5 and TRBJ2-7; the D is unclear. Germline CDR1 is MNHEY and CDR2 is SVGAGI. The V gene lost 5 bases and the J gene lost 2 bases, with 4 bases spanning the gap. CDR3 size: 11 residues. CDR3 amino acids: CASSTTYEQYF. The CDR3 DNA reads TGTGCCAGCAGTACAACCTACGAGCAGTACTTC.

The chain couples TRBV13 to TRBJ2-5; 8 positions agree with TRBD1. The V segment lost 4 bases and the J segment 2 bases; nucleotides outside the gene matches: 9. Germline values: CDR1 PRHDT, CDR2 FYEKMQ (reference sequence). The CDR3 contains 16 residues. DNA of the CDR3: TGTGCCAGCAGCTCAACTCGACAGGGGCCTCAAGAGACCCAGTACTTC. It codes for CASSSTRQGPQETQYF.

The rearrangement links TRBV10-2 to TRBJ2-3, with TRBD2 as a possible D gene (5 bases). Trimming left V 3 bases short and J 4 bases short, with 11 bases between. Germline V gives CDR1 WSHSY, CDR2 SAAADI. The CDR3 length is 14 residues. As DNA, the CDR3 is TGCGCCAGCAGTGAAGCGGCGGCGGCAGATACGCAGTATTTT. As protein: CASSEAAAADTQYF.